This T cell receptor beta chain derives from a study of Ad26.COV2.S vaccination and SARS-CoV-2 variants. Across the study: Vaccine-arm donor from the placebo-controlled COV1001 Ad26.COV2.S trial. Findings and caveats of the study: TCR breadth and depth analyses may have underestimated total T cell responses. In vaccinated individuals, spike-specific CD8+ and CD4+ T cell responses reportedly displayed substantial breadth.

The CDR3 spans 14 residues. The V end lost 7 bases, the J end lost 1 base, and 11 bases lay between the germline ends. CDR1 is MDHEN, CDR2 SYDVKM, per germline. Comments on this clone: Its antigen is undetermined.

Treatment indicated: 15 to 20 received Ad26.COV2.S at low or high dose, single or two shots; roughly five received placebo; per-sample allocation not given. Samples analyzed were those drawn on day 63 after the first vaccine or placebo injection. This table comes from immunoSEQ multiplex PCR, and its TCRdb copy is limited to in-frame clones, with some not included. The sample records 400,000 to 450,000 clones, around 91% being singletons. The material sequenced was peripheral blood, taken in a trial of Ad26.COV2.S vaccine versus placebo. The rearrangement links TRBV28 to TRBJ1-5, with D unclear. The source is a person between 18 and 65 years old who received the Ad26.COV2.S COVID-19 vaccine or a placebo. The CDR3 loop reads CASIPGRSNQPQHF. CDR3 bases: TGTGCCAGCATTCCAGGACGGAGCAATCAGCCCCAGCATTTT.